This T cell receptor beta chain was sequenced during a study of shared clonotypes between healthy human individuals. This CDR3 has 15 residues. V shed 2 bases and J shed 1 base, with 12 bases lying between them. Germline V gives CDR1 SGHRS, CDR2 YFSETQ. Sequencing was performed on unsorted PBMC DNA using ten immunoSEQ deep assay plates. Original handling: Filtering differed, since immunoSEQ gave only junction sequences and no quality scores. The repertoire was sequenced with immunoSEQ multiplex PCR; TCRdb's copy has only in-frame clones and lacks some. V, J and clone size are taken as reported in that table, and D and trimming were inferred from the DNA itself. In the table there are around 530,000 clones, roughly four fifths of which are singletons. For this clone: No antigen is known for it.

Study-wide points: Genetic and exposure-history diversity was limited by the small donor number.

Material: PBMCs. This chain uses TRBV5-1 with TRBJ2-5; D perhaps matches TRBD1 (6 bases). The source is a woman aged 40 to 50 in good health. Some clones in this sample may be carry-over from other donors' samples. The CDR3 bases are TGCGCCAGCAGCTTCACAGGGATACTCCAAGAGACCCAGTACTTC. Translated, it gives CASSFTGILQETQYF.